This T cell receptor (beta chain) comes out of a study of T-cell reconstitution after alpha-beta-depleted transplantation in children. V was clipped by 7 bases and J by 3 bases, with 9 bases between them. The CDR3 extends over 13 amino acids. Unique molecular identifiers were used to barcode this TCRbeta library. TCRdb fed the PCR reads into MiXCR, producing one record per CDR3 protein. The data hold under 350,000 distinct CDR3 sequences, with almost 10% observed a single time. The TCR was taken from a human donor who donated a stem cell graft to a child with SCID. This sequence joins TRBV12-3 or TRBV12-4 and TRBJ2-2, with D uncertain. This sample comprised PBMCs from the stem cell graft donor, obtained from the stem cell graft. CDR3 loop: CASTGRDTGELFF. CDR3 nucleotide sequence: TGTGCCAGCACCGGCCGGGACACCGGGGAGCTGTTTTTT.